This T cell receptor beta chain was obtained from a study of tumor and adjacent non-tumor tissue in lung cancer. Study as a whole: Patients were aged about 31 to 85, about 10 men and roughly 5 women, stage I to III. Whole-study findings and limits: Normal lung showed higher cumulative top 100 clone frequency than tumor.

Per germline, CDR1 LGHNA and CDR2 YNFKEQ. CDR3 length equals 15 residues. A word on this clonotype: The antigen remains undetermined. A junction boundary mismatches the germline segment, possibly from a read error.

TCRbeta libraries were built with three rounds of nested PCR, modified from ARM-PCR. TCRdb used MiXCR to reprocess the multiplex PCR reads, holding one entry per CDR3 protein. The sample carries about 93,000 distinct CDR3 sequences, about 70% recorded once. RNA was extracted from bulk tissue without any cell sorting. Donors were chemotherapy-naive, newly diagnosed lung cancer surgical patients in China, August–late 2014. The genes are TRBV4-2 and TRBJ2-7, with D possibly TRBD1 on 5 matching bases. Sequenced: lung tumor tissue. The clonotype was recovered from a man aged 55 to 70 with non-small cell lung cancer. DNA of the CDR3: TGTGTCAGCAGCCAAGGGGTGGGCGTTTCCTACGAGCTATACTTC. Translation: CVSSQGVGVSYELYF.